These T cell receptor beta chains were read from a single sample in a study of blood T cell repertoires in COVID-19. Sequencing was performed with immunoSEQ multiplex PCR; in TCRdb, only in-frame clones are kept and a portion is missing. The sample has about 130,000 clones; more than 85% are singletons. The sequenced sample was peripheral blood. These receptors all come from a man aged 55 to 70 with active or convalescent COVID-19. Each CDR3 is given with its conserved first and last residue. Fields, in order: CDR3 length, J gene, V gene, CDR3 protein.

cdr3_length: 15
j_call: TRBJ2-3
v_call: TRBV7-2
cdr3_aa: CASSPLAGGTDTQYF

cdr3_length: 14
j_call: TRBJ1-2
v_call: TRBV28
cdr3_aa: CASSFPLEGYGYTF

cdr3_length: 15
j_call: TRBJ2-4
v_call: TRBV6-5
cdr3_aa: CASSTNRGAKNIQYF

cdr3_length: 11
j_call: TRBJ1-5
v_call: TRBV6-5
cdr3_aa: CASSTPGPQHF

cdr3_length: 14
j_call: TRBJ1-6
v_call: TRBV10-3
cdr3_aa: CAIRQQGNGTPLHF

cdr3_length: 14
j_call: TRBJ2-3
v_call: TRBV10-3
cdr3_aa: CATIRGSPGDTQYF

cdr3_length: 14
j_call: TRBJ2-5
v_call: TRBV5-1
cdr3_aa: CASSLGQAQETQYF

cdr3_length: 17
j_call: TRBJ1-1
v_call: TRBV12-5
cdr3_aa: CASGLVQGPLTGTEAFF

cdr3_length: 16
j_call: TRBJ2-3
v_call: TRBV19
cdr3_aa: CASSRPGLSFTDTQYF

cdr3_length: 14
j_call: TRBJ2-5
v_call: TRBV7-9
cdr3_aa: CASSPGAGQETQYF

cdr3_length: 16
j_call: TRBJ2-4
v_call: TRBV7-2
cdr3_aa: CASSLLGAGGGNIQYF

cdr3_length: 12
j_call: TRBJ1-1
v_call: TRBV29-1
cdr3_aa: CSADGGGTEAFF

cdr3_length: 15
j_call: TRBJ2-3
v_call: TRBV11-2
cdr3_aa: CASSQGGTSTDTQYF

cdr3_length: 15
j_call: TRBJ1-3
v_call: TRBV9
cdr3_aa: CASSVDPGSGNTIYF